Listed here are 13 T cell receptor beta chains from one sample, sequenced in a study of blood T cell repertoires in COVID-19. Sequencing was performed with immunoSEQ multiplex PCR; in TCRdb, only in-frame clones are kept and a portion is missing. The sample has some 89,000 clones, about nine tenths seen once. The specimen sequenced was peripheral blood. Receptors originate from a man in his fifties or sixties with acute or convalescent COVID-19.

The J gene is TRBJ1-5, the V gene TRBV10-2, with 9 nucleotides matching TRBD1. The CDR3 totals 16 residues. Trimming removed 4 bases from V and 2 bases from J; junction bases left unmatched: 6. Germline V gene sequence: CDR1 WSHSY, CDR2 SAAADI. The CDR3 region has the DNA TGCGCCAGCAGTGCTGGACAGGGGAAGGGCAATCAGCCCCAGCATTTT. Amino acid sequence: CASSAGQGKGNQPQHF.

The V and J genes are TRBV7-9 and TRBJ1-2; D remains ambiguous. The CDR3 totals 13 residues. Germline assignment: CDR1 SEHNR and CDR2 FQNEAQ (reference sequence). The V gene lost 5 bases and the J gene lost 5 bases, with 12 bases spanning the gap. The CDR3 nucleotides are TGTGCCAGCAGCCTTGAAGAGTTGTATGGCTACACCTTC. Translation gives CASSLEELYGYTF.

The chain combines TRBV30 with TRBJ1-4; a weak D match, TRBD1 (6 bases). Germline loops: CDR1 GTSNPN, CDR2 SVGIG (reference sequence). The CDR3 sequence is 16 residues long. V gave up 5 bases and J gave up 10 bases, with 26 bases separating them. In nucleotides, the CDR3 is TGTGCCTGGGCCTTTTCCCTGGACAGAACCTTTGGAAAACTGTTTTTT. This encodes CAWAFSLDRTFGKLFF.

The V and J genes are TRBV19 and TRBJ1-5, with 12 nucleotides matching TRBD1. Germline loops: CDR1 LNHDA, CDR2 SQIVND (reference sequence). The CDR3 runs to 18 residues. J gave up 0 bases and V 5 bases, and 8 bases lay outside the gene matches. CDR3 coding DNA: TGTGCCAGTAGTCCCGGGACAGGGGGCAAATATAGCAATCAGCCCCAGCATTTT. It codes for CASSPGTGGKYSNQPQHF.

This clone appeared once. The V call is TRBV27, the J call TRBJ2-7, with D perhaps TRBD1 (5 bases). Per the germline V gene, CDR1 is MNHEY and CDR2 is SMNVEV (reference sequence). V lost 2 bases and J 0 bases, leaving 8 bases between the germline ends. This CDR3 spans 14 amino acids. CDR3 DNA: TGTGCCAGCAGTTTACAGGGCCGCTCCTACGAGCAGTACGTC. Residues: CASSLQGRSYEQYV.

This rearrangement joins TRBV2 to TRBJ1-6; D perhaps matches TRBD1 (5 bases). Between the trimmed V and J ends, which lost 7 bases and 0 bases, there was a span of 7 bases. Germline V gene sequence: CDR1 SNHLY, CDR2 FYNNEI. CDR3 length: 14 amino acids. For the CDR3, the DNA is TGTGCCAGCACCGACAGCTCCTATAATTCACCCCTCCACTTT. It specifies CASTDSSYNSPLHF. Supplemented by reference TRBV2 and TRBJ1-6, the full variable domain reads EPEVTQTPSHQVTQMGQEVILRCVPISNHLYFYWYRQILGQKVEFLVSFYNNEISEKSEIFDDQFSVERPDGSNFTLKIRSTKLEDSAMYFCASTDSSYNSPLHFGNGTRLTVT.

The genes are TRBV15 and TRBJ1-1, with a weak D call TRBD1 (6 bases). The V end lost 3 bases, the J end lost 4 bases, and 15 bases lay between the germline ends. The CDR3 is made up of 15 amino acids. Germline V gene lookup returns CDR1 LNHNV and CDR2 YYDKDF (reference sequence). CDR3 loop: CATSRGGAAPTEAFF. CDR3 nucleotides: TGTGCCACCAGCAGGGGGGGGGCAGCACCCACTGAAGCTTTCTTT.

This clone was detected once. The rearrangement links TRBV30 to TRBJ1-6; D gene ambiguous. Germline V gene lookup returns CDR1 GTSNPN and CDR2 SVGIG (reference sequence). The length of the CDR3 is 12 residues. Trimming stripped 2 bases from V and 4 bases from J, with 3 bases between. CDR3 protein: CAWSTYNSPLHF. The CDR3 bases are TGTGCCTGGAGTACTTATAATTCACCCCTCCACTTT.

This chain uses TRBV6-5 with TRBJ1-1, with unresolved D. The CDR3 consists of 13 residues. The V end lost 7 bases, the J end lost 6 bases, and 15 bases lay between the germline ends. CDR1 is MNHEY and CDR2 is SVGAGI in the germline V gene. In nucleotides, the CDR3 is TGTGCCAGCACGGTGATTTCTACCGCTGAAGCTTTCTTT. It translates to CASTVISTAEAFF.

The genes are TRBV27 and TRBJ1-1; TRBD1 is a possible D gene (5 bases). The CDR3 length is 14 residues. V gave up 5 bases and J gave up 6 bases, with 16 bases separating them. Looked up from germline, CDR1 is MNHEY and CDR2 is SMNVEV (reference sequence). In DNA, the CDR3 is TGTGCCAGCAGTGTTGGGACTGCCGGGGCTGAAGCTTTCTTT. As protein: CASSVGTAGAEAFF.

This clone was found a few times. Other DNA variants within this sample encode the same CDR3. The chain combines TRBV5-1 with TRBJ1-5; D might be TRBD1 (5 bases). The CDR3 totals 15 residues. V was shortened by 4 bases and J by 7 bases, with 18 bases between the two germline ends. Germline lookup yields CDR1 SGHRS and CDR2 YFSETQ. The CDR3 coding sequence is TGCGCCAGCAGCCTCCACGGGCAGGGAGGGCAGCCCCAGCATTTT. As protein: CASSLHGQGGQPQHF.

V and J are TRBV27 and TRBJ1-3; unclear D gene. CDR3 length: 14 amino acids. V dropped 0 bases and J dropped 4 bases, with 7 bases sitting between them. The germline gives CDR1 MNHEY, CDR2 SMNVEV (reference sequence). CDR3 protein: CASSLSRQGNTIYF. The CDR3 bases are TGTGCCAGCAGTTTATCCCGTCAGGGAAACACCATATATTTT.

This clone was recorded only once. V is TRBV19 and J is TRBJ1-5; 9 positions match TRBD1. This CDR3 has 15 amino acids. The germline V gene encodes CDR1 LNHDA and CDR2 SQIVND (reference sequence). V was pared by 5 bases and J by 3 bases, with 5 bases of the junction left unmatched. CDR3 sequence (DNA): TGTGCCAGTAGTCTGGGACAGGGTGTCAATCAGCCCCAGCATTTT. Protein product: CASSLGQGVNQPQHF.